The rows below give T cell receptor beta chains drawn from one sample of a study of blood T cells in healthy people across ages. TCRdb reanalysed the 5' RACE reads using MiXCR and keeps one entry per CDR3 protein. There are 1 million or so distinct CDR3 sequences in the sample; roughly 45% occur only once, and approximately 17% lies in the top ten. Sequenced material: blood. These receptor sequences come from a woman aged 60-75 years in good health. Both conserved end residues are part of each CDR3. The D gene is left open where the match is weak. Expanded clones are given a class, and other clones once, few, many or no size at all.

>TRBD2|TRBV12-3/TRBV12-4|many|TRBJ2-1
CASSLGAGPKFF
TGTGCCAGCAGTTTAGGAGCGGGACCAAAGTTCTTC
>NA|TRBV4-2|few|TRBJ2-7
CASSQRPGLGGEEQYF
TGTGCCAGCAGCCAAAGACCGGGACTCGGAGGGGAGGAGCAGTACTTC
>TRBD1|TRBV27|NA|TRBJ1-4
CASSNRGNEKLFF
TGTGCCAGCAGCAACAGGGGCAATGAAAAACTGTTTTTT
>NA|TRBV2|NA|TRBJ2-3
CASSSGPRGTDTQYF
TGTGCCAGCAGTTCGGGACCCCGCGGCACAGATACGCAGTATTTT
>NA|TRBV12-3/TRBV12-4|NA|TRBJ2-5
CASSLPTAQETQYF
TGTGCCAGCAGTTTACCGACTGCCCAAGAGACCCAGTACTTC
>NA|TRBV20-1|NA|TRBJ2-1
CSAREGIKRGEQFF
TGCAGTGCTAGAGAAGGCATAAAGAGGGGTGAGCAGTTCTTC
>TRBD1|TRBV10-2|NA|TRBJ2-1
CASSDDRGYQETQFF
TGCGCCAGCAGTGACGACAGGGGGTACCAAGAGACCCAGTTCTTC
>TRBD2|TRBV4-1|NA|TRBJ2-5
CASSQGRGGASVGETQYF
TGCGCCAGCAGCCAAGGTCGGGGAGGGGCCTCCGTCGGGGAGACCCAGTACTTC
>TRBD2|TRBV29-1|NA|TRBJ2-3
CSLAGGPGTDTQYF
TGCAGCCTAGCGGGAGGGCCGGGCACAGATACGCAGTATTTT
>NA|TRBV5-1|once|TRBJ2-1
CASSELPGTDINEQFF
TGCGCCAGCAGCGAGTTACCCGGGACGGATATTAATGAGCAGTTCTTC
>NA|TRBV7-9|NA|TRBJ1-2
CASTPRGDYGYTF
TGTGCCAGCACCCCCCGTGGTGACTATGGCTACACCTTC
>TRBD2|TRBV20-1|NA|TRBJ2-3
CSAETSGGRADTQYF
TGCAGTGCTGAAACCTCTGGCGGGAGGGCAGATACGCAGTATTTT
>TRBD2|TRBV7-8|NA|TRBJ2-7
CASSWTSGRVPQEAQYF
TGTGCCAGCAGCTGGACTAGCGGGAGGGTACCCCAAGAGGCCCAGTACTTC
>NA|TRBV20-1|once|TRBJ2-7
CSARRPDGSYEQYF
TGCAGTGCTAGGCGCCCGGACGGTTCCTACGAGCAGTACTTC
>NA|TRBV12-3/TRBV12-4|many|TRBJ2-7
CASSLAEGYEQYF
TGTGCCAGCAGTTTAGCGGAGGGCTACGAGCAGTACTTC
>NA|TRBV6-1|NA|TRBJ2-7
CARDRVSYEQYF
TGTGCCAGGGACCGAGTGTCCTACGAGCAGTACTTC
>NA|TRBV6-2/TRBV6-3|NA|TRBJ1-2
CASSSRVNGYTF
TGTGCCAGCAGCTCCCGGGTGAATGGCTACACCTTC
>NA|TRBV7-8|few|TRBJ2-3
CASRSPGPLDTRYF
TGTGCCAGCAGATCCCCGGGACCCCTTGATACGCGGTATTTT
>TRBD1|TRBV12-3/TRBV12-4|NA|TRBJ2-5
CASSPGDRRQVTQYF
TGTGCCAGCAGTCCAGGGGACAGGCGGCAAGTGACCCAGTACTTC
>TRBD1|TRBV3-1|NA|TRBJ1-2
CASSQERDRGLNYGYTF
TGTGCCAGCAGCCAAGAACGAGACAGGGGGCTTAACTATGGCTACACCTTC
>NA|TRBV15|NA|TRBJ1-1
CATSREKQGNTEAFF
TGTGCCACCAGCAGAGAAAAACAGGGGAACACTGAAGCTTTCTTT
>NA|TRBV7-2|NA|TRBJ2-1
CASSSSMGTNEQFF
TGTGCCAGCAGCTCGTCAATGGGTACAAATGAGCAGTTCTTC
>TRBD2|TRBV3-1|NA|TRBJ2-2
CASSLLLPGLAVTAELFF
TGTGCCAGCAGCCTACTCCTACCGGGACTAGCGGTCACCGCGGAGCTGTTTTTT
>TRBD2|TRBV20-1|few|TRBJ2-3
CSAKLAGAPDTQYF
TGCAGTGCAAAACTAGCGGGAGCCCCAGATACGCAGTATTTT
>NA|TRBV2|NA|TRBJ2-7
CASSLDSGLNYGYEQYF
TGTGCCAGCAGTTTGGACTCAGGGCTGAATTACGGATACGAGCAGTACTTC
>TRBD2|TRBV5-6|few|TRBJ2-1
CASSFRWEGRVEQFF
TGTGCCAGCAGCTTTAGGTGGGAGGGCCGGGTTGAGCAGTTCTTC
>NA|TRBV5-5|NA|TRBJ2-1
CASSARLVSDNEQFF
TGTGCCAGCAGCGCCAGACTAGTATCTGACAATGAGCAGTTCTTC
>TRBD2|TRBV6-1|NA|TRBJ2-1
CASSERRREVYNEQFF
TGTGCCAGCAGTGAAAGGCGACGGGAGGTCTACAATGAGCAGTTCTTC
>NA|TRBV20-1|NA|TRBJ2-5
CSASSTSKETQYF
TGCAGTGCTAGCTCGACAAGTAAGGAGACCCAGTACTTC
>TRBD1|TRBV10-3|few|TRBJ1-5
CAISTGEDQPQHF
TGTGCCATCAGTACAGGGGAGGATCAGCCCCAGCATTTT
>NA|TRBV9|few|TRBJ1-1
CASSVAGIRTEAFF
TGTGCCAGCAGCGTAGCAGGGATACGCACTGAAGCTTTCTTT
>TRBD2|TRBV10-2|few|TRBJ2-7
CASKHSGSWYEQYF
TGCGCCAGCAAACACAGCGGGAGCTGGTACGAGCAGTACTTC
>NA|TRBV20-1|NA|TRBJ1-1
CSAESPRSRVNTEAFF
TGCAGTGCGGAATCCCCCCGGAGCCGAGTGAACACTGAAGCTTTCTTT
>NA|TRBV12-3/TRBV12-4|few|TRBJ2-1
CASTQNRGASHNEQFF
TGTGCCAGCACCCAGAACCGGGGGGCCTCCCACAATGAGCAGTTCTTC
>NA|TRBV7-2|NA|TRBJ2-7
CASSLRMVEQRDEQYF
TGTGCCAGCAGCTTGAGGATGGTGGAACAGCGGGACGAGCAGTACTTC
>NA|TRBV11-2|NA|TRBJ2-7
CASTRKLGISYEQYF
TGTGCCAGCACCAGAAAGTTAGGGATCTCCTACGAGCAGTACTTC
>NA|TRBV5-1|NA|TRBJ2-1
CASRREGRLNEQFF
TGCGCCAGCAGAAGAGAGGGCCGCCTCAATGAGCAGTTCTTC
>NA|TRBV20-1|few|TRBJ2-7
CSATPIVGTEQYF
TGCAGTGCTACTCCAATCGTGGGCACCGAGCAGTACTTC
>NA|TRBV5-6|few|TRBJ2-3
CASSLANTQYF
TGTGCCAGCAGCTTGGCTAATACGCAGTATTTT
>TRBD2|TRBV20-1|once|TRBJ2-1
CSARGGGGRTSYNEQFF
TGCAGTGCTAGAGGTGGGGGGGGTAGAACCTCCTACAATGAGCAGTTCTTC
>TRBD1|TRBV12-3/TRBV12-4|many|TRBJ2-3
CASSLRQGDTQYF
TGTGCCAGCAGCCTTAGACAGGGGGATACGCAGTATTTT
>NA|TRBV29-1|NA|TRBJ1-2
CSVGVGEPFYGYTF
TGCAGCGTTGGTGTGGGGGAACCCTTCTATGGCTACACCTTC
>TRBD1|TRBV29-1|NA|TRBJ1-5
CSAGQGVSQPQHF
TGCAGCGCCGGACAGGGTGTGAGTCAGCCCCAGCATTTT
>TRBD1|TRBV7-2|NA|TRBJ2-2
CASSFGQGTGELFF
TGTGCCAGCAGCTTTGGACAGGGGACCGGGGAGCTGTTTTTT
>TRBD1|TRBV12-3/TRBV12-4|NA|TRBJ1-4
CASSFVPGQGVLKLFF
TGTGCCAGCAGTTTCGTTCCGGGACAGGGAGTCCTAAAACTGTTTTTT
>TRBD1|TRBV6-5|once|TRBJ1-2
CASSYSGQGAGYTF
TGTGCCAGCAGTTACTCGGGACAGGGGGCTGGCTACACCTTC
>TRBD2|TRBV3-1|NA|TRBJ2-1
CASSNWFGLADNEQFF
TGTGCCAGCAGCAACTGGTTTGGACTAGCGGACAATGAGCAGTTCTTC
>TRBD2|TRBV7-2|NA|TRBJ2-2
CASSRRTSGRPGELFF
TGTGCCAGCAGCCGAAGGACTAGCGGGAGACCCGGGGAGCTGTTTTTT
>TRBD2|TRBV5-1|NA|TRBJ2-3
CASSLTSGMDTQYF
TGCGCCAGCAGCTTGACTAGCGGGATGGATACGCAGTATTTT
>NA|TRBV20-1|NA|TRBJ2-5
CSAPVRTLGGKTQYF
TGCAGTGCTCCGGTCCGGACTCTGGGCGGCAAGACCCAGTACTTC
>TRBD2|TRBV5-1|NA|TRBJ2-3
CASSLDGIAGSTDTQYF
TGCGCCAGCAGCTTGGACGGTATAGCGGGAAGCACAGATACGCAGTATTTT
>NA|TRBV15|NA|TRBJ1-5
CATSIDNQPQHF
TGTGCCACCAGCATCGACAATCAGCCCCAGCATTTT
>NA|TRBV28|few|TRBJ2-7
CASSPGLRSYEQYF
TGTGCCAGCAGCCCGGGACTTCGATCCTACGAGCAGTACTTC
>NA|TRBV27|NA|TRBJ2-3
CASSLSPISGVSTDTQYF
TGTGCCAGCAGTTTATCGCCCATTAGCGGAGTTAGCACAGATACGCAGTATTTT
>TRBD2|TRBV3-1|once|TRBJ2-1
CASSQDLAGGIYNEQFF
TGTGCCAGCAGCCAAGACCTAGCGGGAGGAATCTACAATGAGCAGTTCTTC
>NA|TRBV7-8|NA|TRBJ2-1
CASSFGPRERAYNEQFF
TGTGCCAGCAGCTTTGGACCCCGGGAGCGGGCCTACAATGAGCAGTTCTTC